This T cell receptor beta chain originates from a study of blood T cell repertoires in COVID-19. Study at large: Samples representing acute and convalescent COVID-19 were sourced from the United States, Italy and Spain. Sources were T cells, B-cell-depleted T cells, or PBMCs; the material itself was cDNA or gDNA.

The count of this clone is one. Germline V gene lookup returns CDR1 SGHDT and CDR2 YYEEEE. V was cut by 4 bases and J by 1 base, with 8 bases left in between. This CDR3 comprises 13 residues. Original processing notes: Reference gene primers were amplified, and this amplification served to estimate nucleated cell counts. The protocol was immunoSEQ multiplex PCR, while the TCRdb copy is restricted to in-frame clones and leaves out a portion. V and J calls plus clone size are reproduced from that table; the DNA served to infer D and trimming. The data contain 110,000 or so clones, 84% of them seen just once; the ten biggest clones take up over 7.5%.

The sequencing input was peripheral blood. The source is a woman in her thirties or forties with acute or convalescent COVID-19. The chain couples TRBV5-6 to TRBJ1-1; D is perhaps TRBD1 (5 bases). The CDR3 loop is CASSHGQNTEAFF. The CDR3 nucleotides are TGTGCCAGCAGCCACGGACAGAACACTGAAGCTTTCTTT.